Shown below are 9 T cell receptor beta chains from a single sample sequenced in a study of CD8 T cells in Susac syndrome. An amount of RNA that ranged from roughly 0.45 to 1 ug was reverse transcribed with random hexamers. TCRdb reanalysed the immunoSEQ multiplex PCR reads using MiXCR and keeps one entry per CDR3 protein. The repertoire holds about 180,000 distinct CDR3 sequences, with roughly 94% as singletons. Specimen: CD4+ T cells from PBMCs. The receptors were gathered from a human donor with Susac syndrome.

The chain recombines TRBV6-2 or TRBV6-3 with TRBJ2-1; TRBD2 matches at 13 bases. V gave up 4 bases and J gave up 7 bases; unmatched junction bases: 1. The V gene's germline CDR1 is MNHEY and CDR2 SVGEGT. The CDR3 length is 14 residues. The CDR3: CASSWTSGRNEQFF. CDR3 coding DNA: TGTGCCAGCAGTTGGACTAGCGGGAGAAATGAGCAGTTCTTC.

The count of this clonotype is one. The chain recombines TRBV19 with TRBJ2-2; no definite D call. Per the germline V gene, CDR1 is LNHDA and CDR2 is SQIVND (reference sequence). The CDR3 runs 12 residues. Trimming took off 4 bases at V and 9 bases at J, with 9 bases between the two ends. The CDR3 DNA sequence: TGTGCCAGTAGTACGCAATTCAGGGAGCTGTTTTTT. It codes for CASSTQFRELFF.

The J gene is TRBJ2-7, the V gene TRBV19; possibly TRBD1 for D (5 bases). This CDR3 comprises 15 residues. Germline V gene sequence: CDR1 LNHDA, CDR2 SQIVND (reference sequence). The ends were cut back, 5 bases at V and 5 bases at J, with 19 bases in the middle. CDR3 in DNA: TGTGCCAGTAGTCTCCAGGCCCAAGGGGTCCACGAGCAGTACTTC. This codes for CASSLQAQGVHEQYF. Supplemented by reference TRBV19 and TRBJ2-7, the full variable domain reads DGGITQSPKYLFRKEGQNVTLSCEQNLNHDAMYWYRQDPGQGLRLIYYSQIVNDFQKGDIAEGYSVSREKKESFPLTVTSAQKNPTAFYLCASSLQAQGVHEQYFGPGTRLTVT.

The rearrangement links TRBV28 to TRBJ2-1; 7 nucleotides align to TRBD1. J lost 11 bases, V lost 3 bases, and 4 bases had no gene match. Germline assignment: CDR1 MDHEN and CDR2 SYDVKM. The CDR3 has 12 residues. The CDR3 coding sequence is TGTGCCAGCAGTTTGCGACAGGGAAAGCAGTTCTTC. This encodes CASSLRQGKQFF.

V gene TRBV12-3 or TRBV12-4 combines with J gene TRBJ1-5; D is ambiguous. The CDR3 loop spans 13 amino acids. Trimming removed 5 bases at V and 6 bases at J, with 11 bases between. CDR3: CASSRRLGQPQHF. The CDR3 nucleotides read TGTGCCAGCAGTCGGAGGCTAGGTCAGCCCCAGCATTTT.

The chain couples TRBV4-3 to TRBJ2-5, with D unclear. The CDR3 length is 13 residues. Trimming stripped 4 bases from V and 3 bases from J, with 9 bases between. Germline V gene lookup returns CDR1 LGHNA and CDR2 YSLEER. The CDR3 region is CASSPDLKETQYF. The CDR3 nucleotides are TGCGCCAGCAGCCCCGACTTAAAAGAGACCCAGTACTTC.

The genes are TRBV24-1 and TRBJ2-1, with D tentatively TRBD2 (5 bases). Deletions cut 5 bases from V and 1 base from J, with 17 bases between. Germline-derived CDR1 and CDR2 are KGHDR and SFDVKD. This CDR3 contains 17 residues. The DNA for the CDR3 is TGTGCCACCAGTGGATCTAGCAGTCGAGGGTCCTACAATGAGCAGTTCTTC. Its translation: CATSGSSSRGSYNEQFF.

This sequence joins TRBV9 and TRBJ1-3; maybe TRBD1 (6 bases). Per germline, CDR1 SGDLS and CDR2 YYNGEE. The V end lost 0 bases, the J end lost 0 bases, and 10 bases lay between the germline ends. The CDR3 length is 16 residues. DNA of the CDR3: TGTGCCAGCAGCGTAGGTGGGGGACACTCTGGAAACACCATATATTTT. Its protein is CASSVGGGHSGNTIYF.

The chain employs TRBV30 and TRBJ2-7; D is unresolved. V was clipped by 2 bases and J by 6 bases, with 14 bases between them. Germline CDR1 is GTSNPN and CDR2 is SVGIG (reference sequence). The CDR3 is made up of 13 amino acids. The CDR3 DNA reads TGTGCCTGGAGTCCTCCCTCCCGTCTCGAGCAGTACTTC. As protein: CAWSPPSRLEQYF.